One sample yielded the 20 T cell receptor beta chains listed below, sequenced in a study of OX40 agonist ivuxolimab in advanced cancers. Some clones are missing from TCRdb's copy, which holds only in-frame ones; the method was immunoSEQ multiplex PCR. Among fewer than 65,000 clones listed, around nine tenths were seen once. The sequencing here drew on CD4+ or CD8+ T cells sorted from blood, taken in a trial of the OX40 agonist ivuxolimab. The receptors derive from an adult with an advanced solid tumor such as melanoma, head and neck, liver or kidney cancer.

This clone showed up just once. The V gene is TRBV6-1, the J gene TRBJ2-1, with D unresolved. Germline V gives CDR1 MNHNS, CDR2 SASEGT. The CDR3 contains 15 residues. The V end was cut by 2 bases, the J end by 8 bases, with 16 bases between. The CDR3 DNA reads as TGTGCCAGCAGTGAAATCCAAACCCAGCGAGATGAGCAGTTCTTC. It yields the protein CASSEIQTQRDEQFF.

Only one count was recorded for this clone. This chain uses TRBV7-2 with TRBJ1-1; D gene uncertain. Trimming pared 1 base from V and 0 bases from J, leaving 21 bases between. CDR1 is SGHTA and CDR2 is FQGNSA in the germline V gene. The CDR3 sequence is 19 residues long. The CDR3, as DNA: TGTGCCAGCAGCTTAGGAGGCCCCAAGGGAGGCTCTTTGAACACTGAAGCTTTCTTT. It yields the protein CASSLGGPKGGSLNTEAFF.

The chain has TRBV7-3 and TRBJ1-1; D is undetermined. Germline-derived CDR1 and CDR2 are SGHTA and FQGTGA. Trimming cost V 5 bases and J 0 bases, with 7 bases left between them. This CDR3 region has 13 residues. The chain's CDR3 is CASSDPVNTEAFF. CDR3 coding DNA: TGTGCCAGCAGCGACCCAGTGAACACTGAAGCTTTCTTT.

Only one count was recorded for this clone. This chain uses TRBV6-6 with TRBJ1-2, with a weak D call TRBD1 (5 bases). Between the trimmed V and J ends, which lost 6 bases and 8 bases, there was a span of 13 bases. The CDR3 spans 12 residues. Germline V gene data show CDR1 as MNHNY and CDR2 as SVGAGI (reference sequence). CDR3 in DNA: TGTGCCAGCAGGGAGGGACCGCGGGGCTACACCTTC. Translated, it gives CASREGPRGYTF.

The chain joins TRBV2 to TRBJ1-1; a weak D match, TRBD1 (6 bases). This CDR3 comprises 13 residues. Germline CDR1 is SNHLY and CDR2 is FYNNEI. The V gene lost 8 bases and the J gene lost 1 base, with 11 bases spanning the gap. CDR3 DNA sequence: TGTGCCAGCGGACGACAGGAGAACACTGAAGCTTTCTTT. Its translation is CASGRQENTEAFF.

This clone was detected a few times. The V gene is TRBV7-8, the J gene TRBJ2-7; D ambiguous. This CDR3 contains 13 residues. Germline V gives CDR1 SGHVS, CDR2 FQNEAQ. The V gene lost 5 bases and the J gene lost 3 bases, with 11 bases spanning the gap. The DNA for the CDR3 is TGTGCCAGCAGCCGGGCGTGGGACTACGAGCAGTACTTC. This codes for CASSRAWDYEQYF.

The V gene is TRBV5-1, the J gene TRBJ1-3; the D gene is possibly TRBD1 (6 bases). The V gene's germline CDR1 is SGHRS and CDR2 YFSETQ. The V and J ends lost 0 bases and 4 bases respectively, with 11 bases between them. The CDR3 is 15 residues long. This CDR3 reads CASSLEAGAGNTIYF. CDR3 DNA sequence: TGCGCCAGCAGCTTGGAAGCAGGGGCGGGAAACACCATATATTTT.

The chain uses TRBV6-6 and TRBJ1-1, with 12 bases aligning to TRBD1. Germline V CDR1 and CDR2: MNHNY, SVGAGI (reference sequence). Trimming removed 6 bases from V and 5 bases from J; junction bases left unmatched: 7. This CDR3 has 15 residues. The CDR3 region has the DNA TGTGCCAGCAGGGGGACAGGGGGCTATTATACTGAAGCTTTCTTT. Protein sequence: CASRGTGGYYTEAFF.

V and J are TRBV5-4 and TRBJ1-1; D gene ambiguous. V dropped 2 bases and J dropped 0 bases, with 5 bases sitting between them. From germline, CDR1 is SGHNT and CDR2 YYREEE (reference sequence). The CDR3 runs 13 residues. The CDR3 spells CASSFQVNTEAFF. CDR3 nucleotides: TGTGCCAGCAGCTTCCAGGTGAACACTGAAGCTTTCTTT.

The J gene is TRBJ1-3, the V gene TRBV10-2; D remains unclear. Germline V lookup: CDR1 WSHSY, CDR2 SAAADI. The V gene lost 5 bases and the J gene lost 4 bases, with 9 bases spanning the gap. This CDR3 contains 13 residues. CDR3 loop: CASSLLEGNTIYF. DNA of the CDR3: TGCGCCAGCAGTCTGCTGGAGGGAAACACCATATATTTT.

This clone was observed once. V gene TRBV30 combines with J gene TRBJ1-4; tentatively, D is TRBD1 (6 bases). CDR1 GTSNPN and CDR2 SVGIG come from the germline V gene (reference sequence). This CDR3 contains 14 residues. Trimming pared 2 bases from V and 7 bases from J, leaving 14 bases between. The CDR3 DNA sequence: TGTGCCTGGAGTCCCGGGACATTAGGTGAAAAACTGTTTTTT. Residues: CAWSPGTLGEKLFF. Complete variable domain (other parts from reference TRBV30 and TRBJ1-4): SQTIHQWPATLVQPVGSPLSLECTVEGTSNPNLYWYRQAAGRGLQLLFYSVGIGQISSEVPQNLSASRPQDRQFILSSKKLLLSDSGFYLCAWSPGTLGEKLFFGSGTQLSVL.

The genes are TRBV11-2 and TRBJ1-2, with 7 bases lining up with TRBD1. The J segment lost 7 bases and the V segment lost 4 bases, leaving 9 bases of the junction unmatched. CDR1 and CDR2 from the germline V gene are SGHAT and FQNNGV. This CDR3 region has 14 residues. The CDR3 DNA reads TGTGCCAGCAGCTCTATCAGACAGGGCTCTGGCTACACCTTC. It is translated as CASSSIRQGSGYTF. Together with reference TRBV11-2 and TRBJ1-2, the CDR3 gives the full variable domain: EAGVAQSPRYKIIEKRQSVAFWCNPISGHATLYWYQQILGQGPKLLIQFQNNGVVDDSQLPKDRFSAERLKGVDSTLKIQPAKLEDSAVYLCASSSIRQGSGYTFGSGTRLTVV.

As to this clone: Other DNA sequences in this sample translate to the same CDR3. J is TRBJ1-2 and V is TRBV9; D uncertain. The CDR3 extends over 14 amino acids. V was shortened by 0 bases and J by 4 bases, with 10 bases between the two germline ends. Per the germline V gene, CDR1 is SGDLS and CDR2 is YYNGEE. In DNA, the CDR3 is TGTGCCAGCAGCGTAGATGAACAGCCCTATGGCTACACCTTC. Protein sequence: CASSVDEQPYGYTF. Full variable domain (remainder filled in from reference TRBV9 and TRBJ1-2): DSGVTQTPKHLITATGQRVTLRCSPRSGDLSVYWYQQSLDQGLQFLIQYYNGEERAKGNILERFSAQQFPDLHSELNLSSLELGDSALYFCASSVDEQPYGYTFGSGTRLTVV.

J is TRBJ1-6 and V is TRBV6-6; D remains unclear. The CDR3 is made up of 14 amino acids. Looked up from germline, CDR1 is MNHNY and CDR2 is SVGAGI (reference sequence). V was clipped by 5 bases and J by 9 bases, with 14 bases between them. The CDR3 sequence is CASSTGPLGSPLHF. In DNA, the CDR3 is TGTGCCAGCAGTACCGGGCCTTTGGGTTCACCCCTCCACTTT.

This clone was recorded only once. This rearrangement joins TRBV10-2 to TRBJ2-6; D may be TRBD2 (6 bases). CDR3 length equals 18 residues. Germline V gene lookup returns CDR1 WSHSY and CDR2 SAAADI. V lost 8 bases and J lost 0, with 20 bases in between. The CDR3 loop reads CASLVETGLHSGANVLTF. In DNA form, the CDR3 reads TGCGCCAGCCTTGTAGAAACGGGACTTCACTCTGGGGCCAACGTCCTGACTTTC.

The V and J genes are TRBV15 and TRBJ1-1; D remains ambiguous. Per the germline V gene, CDR1 is LNHNV and CDR2 is YYDKDF (reference sequence). V was cut by 2 bases and J by 11 bases, with 15 bases left in between. This CDR3 region has 13 residues. CDR3 DNA sequence: TGTGCCACCAGCAGAACTGGGCGGTTGGGGGCTTTCTTT. It yields the protein CATSRTGRLGAFF.

V usage is TRBV6-5 and J usage is TRBJ1-6; D gene ambiguous. V lost 7 bases and J lost 8, with 15 bases in between. The CDR3 has 14 amino acids. The germline gives CDR1 MNHEY, CDR2 SVGAGI. CDR3 amino acids: CASKPVVLDSPLHF. As DNA, the CDR3 is TGTGCCAGCAAGCCGGTGGTCTTGGATTCACCCCTCCACTTT.

J is TRBJ1-5 and V is TRBV2; 8 bases are a match to TRBD1. CDR3 length equals 13 residues. J gave up 6 bases and V 6 bases, and 4 bases lay outside the gene matches. CDR1 and CDR2 from the germline V gene are SNHLY and FYNNEI. The CDR3 coding sequence is TGTGCCAGCAGAGGACAGGGTGTTCAGCCCCAGCATTTT. Translated, it gives CASRGQGVQPQHF.

The gene calls are TRBV7-9 and TRBJ2-5; no clear D. Looked up from germline, CDR1 is SEHNR and CDR2 is FQNEAQ (reference sequence). This CDR3 contains 13 residues. Trimming removed 5 bases at V and 2 bases at J, with 9 bases between. In DNA form, the CDR3 reads TGTGCCAGCAGCGAGCGTGTTCAAGAGACCCAGTACTTC. This sequence encodes CASSERVQETQYF.

The CDR3 bases are TGCGCCAGCAGCTCTCAGGCGCCGGACACTGAAGCTTTCTTT. Protein: CASSSQAPDTEAFF. V usage is TRBV5-1 and J usage is TRBJ1-1; D gene ambiguous. The CDR3 length is 14 residues. The germline V gene has CDR1 SGHRS and CDR2 YFSETQ. Trimming pared 3 bases from V and 3 bases from J, leaving 12 bases between.